Listed here are 25 T cell receptor beta chains from one sample, sequenced in a study of OX40 agonist ivuxolimab in advanced cancers. Clones were read by immunoSEQ multiplex PCR, and TCRdb kept only the in-frame ones, dropping some. The data contain tens of thousands of clones, roughly 90% of them singletons. Sequenced here: CD4+ or CD8+ T cells sorted from blood, sampled in a trial of the OX40 agonist ivuxolimab. These receptors were obtained from an adult with an advanced solid tumor such as melanoma, head and neck, liver or kidney cancer.

This chain connects TRBV6-6 to TRBJ2-7; TRBD2 is a possible D gene (5 bases). CDR1 and CDR2 (germline): MNHNY, SVGAGI (reference sequence). With 6 bases removed from V and 4 bases from J, the gap between germline ends came to 10 bases. This CDR3 comprises 12 residues. In DNA form, the CDR3 reads TGTGCCAGCAGGACTTCGGGGTACGAGCAGTACTTC. Its protein product is CASRTSGYEQYF.

This chain connects TRBV7-8 to TRBJ2-1; D is unresolved. Looked up from germline, CDR1 is SGHVS and CDR2 is FQNEAQ. Trimming took off 5 bases at V and 6 bases at J, with 5 bases between the two ends. The CDR3 length is 11 residues. CDR3 bases: TGTGCCAGCAGCCGCGGCAATGAGCAGTTCTTC. Translation gives CASSRGNEQFF.

CDR3 sequence: CASSSAGASYNEQFF. CDR3 DNA: TGTGCCAGCAGCTCTGCGGGGGCCTCCTACAATGAGCAGTTCTTC. The V and J genes are TRBV11-1 and TRBJ2-1; D perhaps matches TRBD2 (7 bases). Germline CDR1 and CDR2: SGHAT and FQDESV (reference sequence). V lost 4 bases to trimming and J lost 0 bases, with 10 bases between them. The CDR3 spans 15 residues.

The chain employs TRBV6-1 and TRBJ2-7; TRBD1 agrees at 8 bases. V lost 6 bases and J lost 3; bases outside the gene matches: 7. Germline V gene data show CDR1 as MNHNS and CDR2 as SASEGT. This CDR3 has 14 amino acids. The CDR3: CASSGRDRGYEQYF. CDR3 coding DNA: TGTGCCAGCAGCGGCCGAGACAGGGGCTACGAGCAGTACTTC.

This clone was detected only once. The V and J genes are TRBV2 and TRBJ2-4; no definite D call. CDR3 size: 14 residues. V was clipped by 2 bases and J by 1 base, with 6 bases between them. CDR1 SNHLY and CDR2 FYNNEI come from the germline V gene. The CDR3 loop is CASSESKAKNIQYF. The CDR3 DNA reads TGTGCCAGCAGTGAATCTAAGGCCAAAAACATTCAGTACTTC.

This rearrangement joins TRBV9 to TRBJ1-1; TRBD1 might be the D (5 bases). CDR1 and CDR2 (germline): SGDLS, YYNGEE. This CDR3 has 14 amino acids. Trimming removed 5 bases at V and 0 bases at J, with 11 bases between. The CDR3 sequence is CASSSKGMNTEAFF. DNA of the CDR3: TGTGCCAGCAGTAGTAAGGGGATGAACACTGAAGCTTTCTTT.

The V and J genes are TRBV5-1 and TRBJ2-7; 13 nucleotides line up with TRBD2. This CDR3 is built from 16 residues. V lost 7 bases, J lost 1 base, and 8 bases stayed unmatched. CDR1 and CDR2 from the germline V gene are SGHRS and YFSETQ. The CDR3 protein is CASRELAGGSSYEQYF. The CDR3 coding sequence is TGCGCCAGCCGCGAACTAGCGGGAGGGTCGTCCTACGAGCAGTACTTC.

This chain connects TRBV7-3 to TRBJ2-2, with TRBD2 identical over 8 bases. Germline lookup yields CDR1 SGHTA and CDR2 FQGTGA. The V gene end was trimmed by 6 bases and the J gene end by 6 bases; junction bases not matched to a gene: 6. CDR3 length: 14 residues. The CDR3 nucleotides are TGTGCCAGCAGTAGCGGGGAATGGGCCGGGGAGCTGTTTTTT. The encoded protein is CASSSGEWAGELFF.

The table lists this clone with many counts. This rearrangement joins TRBV6-6 to TRBJ1-1; D is ambiguous. Trimming removed 4 bases from V and 1 base from J, with 4 bases in between. Germline lookup yields CDR1 MNHNY and CDR2 SVGAGI (reference sequence). This CDR3 contains 12 residues. The chain's CDR3 is CASSSGNTEAFF. For the CDR3, the DNA is TGTGCCAGCAGTTCGGGGAACACTGAAGCTTTCTTT.

This chain links TRBV18 with TRBJ2-2, with D possibly matching TRBD2 (6 bases). CDR3 length: 16 residues. Germline V lookup: CDR1 KGHSH, CDR2 LQKENI. V dropped 3 bases and J dropped 2 bases, with 13 bases sitting between them. CDR3 amino acids: CASSPTGGVNTGELFF. Here the CDR3 DNA reads TGTGCCAGCTCACCGACCGGGGGTGTCAACACCGGGGAGCTGTTTTTT.

The chain carries TRBV6-1 and TRBJ1-1, with 8 bases fitting TRBD1. V was clipped by 5 bases and J by 2 bases; unmatched bases: 7. In germline, CDR1 is MNHNS, CDR2 SASEGT. The CDR3 runs to 15 residues. The CDR3 spells CASSPRGTGNTEAFF. DNA of the CDR3: TGTGCCAGCAGTCCCCGTGGGACAGGAAACACTGAAGCTTTCTTT.

This sequence joins TRBV5-4 and TRBJ1-2, with no clear D. The CDR3 is 13 amino acids. Germline V lookup: CDR1 SGHNT, CDR2 YYREEE (reference sequence). The V gene lost 0 bases and the J gene lost 4 bases, with 7 bases spanning the gap. In nucleotides, the CDR3 is TGTGCCAGCAGCTTGGACGGGCCCTATGGCTACACCTTC. Amino acid sequence: CASSLDGPYGYTF.

The chain is built from TRBV5-1 and TRBJ2-3; D is possibly TRBD2 (6 bases). Germline V gene data show CDR1 as SGHRS and CDR2 as YFSETQ. Trimming stripped 2 bases from V and 5 bases from J, with 15 bases between. The CDR3 has 15 amino acids. The CDR3 protein is CASSFNGGHGDTQYF. CDR3 nucleotide sequence: TGCGCCAGCAGCTTCAATGGAGGGCATGGAGATACGCAGTATTTT.

The chain combines TRBV4-1 with TRBJ2-2, with 7 bases matching TRBD1. CDR3 size: 15 residues. Unmatched junction bases numbered 5, after V lost 0 bases and J lost 7 bases. The germline gives CDR1 MGHRA, CDR2 YSYEKL. In DNA form, the CDR3 reads TGCGCCAGCAGCCAAGAGCAGGGGGTGAACGGGGAGCTGTTTTTT. Translation: CASSQEQGVNGELFF.

The rearrangement uses TRBV21-1 and TRBJ1-1. TRBV21-1 is a recognized pseudogene. This CDR3 has 11 amino acids. Written as DNA, the CDR3 is TGTGCCAGCAATGCGAACACTGAAGCTTTCTTT. This codes for CASNANTEAFF.

V usage is TRBV27 and J usage is TRBJ2-7; D might be TRBD1 (6 bases). Germline loops: CDR1 MNHEY, CDR2 SMNVEV (reference sequence). This CDR3 contains 15 residues. V was pared by 0 bases and J by 2 bases, with 11 bases between. In DNA form, the CDR3 reads TGTGCCAGCAGTTTATCTCAGGGGCCCGCCTACGAGCAGTACTTC. It yields the protein CASSLSQGPAYEQYF.

The J gene is TRBJ1-2, the V gene TRBV5-6, with 9 bases aligning to TRBD1. Germline V lookup: CDR1 SGHDT, CDR2 YYEEEE. The CDR3 spans 13 residues. Trimming at V came to 4 bases and at J to 5 bases, leaving 3 bases not matched to a gene. The CDR3 reads CASSIGTGYGYTF. In DNA form, the CDR3 reads TGTGCCAGCAGCATCGGGACAGGGTATGGCTACACCTTC.

This sequence joins TRBV7-2 and TRBJ2-1; D gene ambiguous. The CDR3 is 14 residues long. The germline gives CDR1 SGHTA, CDR2 FQGNSA. With 2 bases removed from V and 7 bases from J, the gap between germline ends came to 12 bases. The chain's CDR3 is CASSLKGGWNEQFF. CDR3 bases: TGTGCCAGCAGCTTAAAGGGTGGGTGGAATGAGCAGTTCTTC.

A single count supports this clone. V gene TRBV27 combines with J gene TRBJ1-1, with 7 bases matching TRBD1. The CDR3 is 14 amino acids. V was clipped by 2 bases and J by 1 base; unmatched bases: 1. CDR1 and CDR2 (germline): MNHEY, SMNVEV (reference sequence). DNA for the CDR3: TGTGCCAGCAGTTTACGACAGGGGAACACTGAAGCTTTCTTT. This gives the protein CASSLRQGNTEAFF.

The J gene is TRBJ1-5, the V gene TRBV28; no reliable D call. Germline-derived CDR1 and CDR2 are MDHEN and SYDVKM. V was trimmed by 6 bases and J by 7 bases, leaving 10 bases between them. The CDR3 extends over 12 amino acids. This chain's CDR3 is CASRAGNQPQHF. CDR3 sequence (DNA): TGTGCCAGCAGGGCGGGGAACCAGCCCCAGCATTTT.

The rearrangement joins TRBV27 to TRBJ1-1; D might be TRBD1 (5 bases). CDR1 is MNHEY and CDR2 is SMNVEV in the germline V gene (reference sequence). V lost 8 bases, J lost 5 bases, and 21 bases lay in between. This CDR3 has 15 amino acids. The CDR3 protein is CASRRNGGAETEAFF. CDR3 nucleotides: TGTGCCAGCCGGCGAAATGGAGGGGCGGAAACTGAAGCTTTCTTT.

The rearrangement uses TRBV6-1 and TRBJ2-1; the D call may be TRBD1 or TRBD2 (5 bases each). Trimming stripped 6 bases from V and 7 bases from J, with 19 bases between. Germline assignment: CDR1 MNHNS and CDR2 SASEGT. The CDR3 totals 15 residues. The CDR3 spells CASRVTGTQGNEQFF. DNA for the CDR3: TGTGCCAGCAGGGTTACCGGGACCCAAGGGAATGAGCAGTTCTTC.

The chain links TRBV6-6 to TRBJ2-2; 7 bases match TRBD1. Germline trimming cut 7 bases from V and 5 bases from J; bases unmatched to any gene: 13. Per the germline V gene, CDR1 is MNHNY and CDR2 is SVGAGI (reference sequence). The CDR3 is 16 residues long. The CDR3 loop reads CASKHRTGGRTGELFF. CDR3 in DNA: TGTGCCAGCAAACACCGGACAGGTGGGCGGACCGGGGAGCTGTTTTTT.

The chain is built from TRBV10-3 and TRBJ1-3; maybe TRBD1 (5 bases). V lost 8 bases and J lost 0, with 14 bases in between. Germline V gives CDR1 ENHRY, CDR2 SYGVKD. The length of the CDR3 is 15 residues. The CDR3 region has the DNA TGTGCCATCCGCCGGGGGGATAACTCTGGAAACACCATATATTTT. Its translation is CAIRRGDNSGNTIYF.

The chain joins TRBV29-1 to TRBJ1-2; TRBD1 might be the D (5 bases). This CDR3 is 11 amino acids long. Germline-derived CDR1 and CDR2 are SQVTM and ANQGSEA. V was cut by 8 bases and J by 2 bases, with 9 bases left in between. The CDR3 DNA is TGCAGCTGTCGGGGCAACTATGGCTACACCTTC. Its translation is CSCRGNYGYTF.